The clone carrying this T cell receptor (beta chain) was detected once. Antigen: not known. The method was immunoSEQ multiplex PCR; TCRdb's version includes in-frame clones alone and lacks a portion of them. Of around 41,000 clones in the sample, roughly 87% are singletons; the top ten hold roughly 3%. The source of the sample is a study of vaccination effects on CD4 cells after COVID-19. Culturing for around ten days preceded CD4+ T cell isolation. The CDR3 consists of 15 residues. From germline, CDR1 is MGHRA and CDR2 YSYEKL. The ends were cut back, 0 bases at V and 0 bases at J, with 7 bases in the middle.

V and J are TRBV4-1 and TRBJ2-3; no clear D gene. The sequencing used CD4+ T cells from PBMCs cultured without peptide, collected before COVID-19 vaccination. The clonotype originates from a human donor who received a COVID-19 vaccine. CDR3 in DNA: TGCGCCAGCAGCCAAGAGCCCCATAGCACAGATACGCAGTATTTT. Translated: CASSQEPHSTDTQYF.